Within the sample, the clone carrying this TCR beta chain is medium-sized. What it recognizes is unknown. Mouse names are used for the genes. The CDR3 end is not reached by the read, which stops 1 residue before it; the germline J gene fills it in. Germline CDR1 KGHPV, CDR2 FQNQEV (reference sequence). This CDR3 spans 14 amino acids. Between the trimmed V and J ends, which lost 5 bases and 5 bases, there was a span of 15 bases. These data come from a study of tissue T cells after allogeneic stem cell transplantation. Overall study findings and caveats: Few T cell clones were shared across patients, but motif clusters showed tissue-specific shared signatures.

As to time point: mouse harvest day 7 after allogeneic transplant. The graft held 10^6 splenic CD5+ T cells and 10^7 T-cell-depleted bone marrow cells. Using immunoSEQ multiplex PCR, the repertoire was profiled, and TCRdb retains in-frame clones only, with some absent. Among approximately 4,200 clones listed, about half were seen once. Specimen: lymph node tissue. The sequence was collected from a female BALB/c mouse given C57BL/6 T cells with graft-versus-host disease after an allogeneic hematopoietic cell transplant. This chain uses TRBV26 with TRBJ1-1; a weak D match, TRBD1 (5 bases). The sequenced part of the CDR3 DNA is TGTGCCAGCAGTAGCACGAGGGGCAGAACAGAAGTCTTC. Translated: CASSSTRGRTEVF. The entire CDR3 protein is CASSSTRGRTEVFF.